This entry describes one T cell receptor beta chain. Antigen unknown. The CDR3 extends over 16 amino acids. The germline V gene encodes CDR1 SGHAT and CDR2 FQNNGV. V was shortened by 5 bases and J by 1 base, with 16 bases between the two germline ends. The data derive from a study of T cells in localized non-small cell lung cancer. Study-level points and caveats: A higher density of T cells in blood coincided with extended overall survival. Investigators sequenced only a single tumor region, leaving heterogeneity possible.

Method: immunoSEQ multiplex PCR; TCRdb's copy keeps in-frame clones and lacks some. The sample has tens of thousands of clones, almost 90% seen once. Sequenced here: peripheral blood, sampled before any cancer treatment. J is TRBJ2-3 and V is TRBV11-2, with D possibly TRBD1 on 6 matching bases. The source is a man aged 35-75 years with stage I lung adenocarcinoma. For the CDR3, the DNA is TGTGCCAGCAGCCTTGACAGGTGGGAAGGCACAGATACGCAGTATTTT. The encoded protein is CASSLDRWEGTDTQYF. Filled out from reference TRBV11-2 and TRBJ2-3, the complete variable domain reads EAGVAQSPRYKIIEKRQSVAFWCNPISGHATLYWYQQILGQGPKLLIQFQNNGVVDDSQLPKDRFSAERLKGVDSTLKIQPAKLEDSAVYLCASSLDRWEGTDTQYFGPGTRLTVL.